Included here is one T cell receptor beta chain sequence, with context. No antigen is known for it. V lost 1 base to trimming and J lost 5 bases, with 10 bases between them. The CDR3 length is 13 residues. Germline V gives CDR1 GTSNPN, CDR2 SVGIG (reference sequence). The data are from a study of beta chain features in type 1 diabetes. Study in general: Summed over all samples, the examined sorted cells came to fewer than 120,000,000. Regarding the study as a whole: The VDJ junctions of type 1 diabetes patients carried fewer insertions and more deletions. Type 1 diabetes patients had moderately but significantly shorter TCRB CDR3s in all four CD4+ subsets.

What was sequenced were expressed TCRB transcripts, since all of the isolated RNA had been reverse transcribed. The method was immunoSEQ multiplex PCR; TCRdb's version includes in-frame clones alone and lacks a portion of them. The sample includes almost 350,000 clones, around 20% of them seen just once. V gene TRBV30 combines with J gene TRBJ2-3; no clear D gene. The sequence was collected from a woman aged 18-30 years in good health. Sample: naive CD4+ T cells from blood. The CDR3 sequence is CAWSALTGDTQYF. The CDR3 DNA follows: TGTGCCTGGAGTGCCTTGACGGGAGATACGCAGTATTTT.